This T cell receptor (beta chain) was documented in a study of shared clonotypes between healthy human individuals. Original handling: ImmunoSEQ junction-only sequences lacked quality scores, so their filtering differed. Generated by immunoSEQ multiplex PCR, the TCRdb table keeps only in-frame clones and is missing some. The DNA gave D and trimming, while V, J and clone size come from that table. The repertoire holds around 690,000 clones, less than 95% seen once, with about a third in the top ten. A note on this clone: Antigen unknown.

Study findings and constraints: Non-shared clonotypes had lower generation probabilities than clonotypes shared by all four sorted-subset donors. How much donors shared clonotypes was expected to be affected by sequencing depth.

The TCR was taken from a man aged 18-30 years in good health. Some clones in this sample may be carry-over from other donors' samples. Sequencing used memory CD8+ T cells from PBMCs. Regarding subset: CD45RO+ cells pooled with CCR7-negative TemRA cells.

This CDR3 is CASSRTPGLARADTQYF. The CDR3 bases are TGTGCCAGCAGCCGCACCCCGGGACTAGCGAGGGCAGATACGCAGTATTTT. The chain employs TRBV9 and TRBJ2-3, with 10 bases aligning to TRBD2. The germline V gene has CDR1 SGDLS and CDR2 YYNGEE. Trimming took 4 bases from V and 4 from J; bases not matched to a gene: 12. This CDR3 has 17 amino acids.